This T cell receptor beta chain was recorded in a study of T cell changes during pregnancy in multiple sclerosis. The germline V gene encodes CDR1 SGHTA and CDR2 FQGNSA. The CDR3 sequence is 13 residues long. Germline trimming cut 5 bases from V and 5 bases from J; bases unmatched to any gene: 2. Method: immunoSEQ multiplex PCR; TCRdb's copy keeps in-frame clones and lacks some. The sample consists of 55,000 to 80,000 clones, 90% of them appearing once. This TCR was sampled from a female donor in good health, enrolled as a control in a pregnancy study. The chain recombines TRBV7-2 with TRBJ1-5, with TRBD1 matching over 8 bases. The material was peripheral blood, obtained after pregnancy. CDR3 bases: TGTGCCAGCAGCCAGGGGGCATATCAGCCCCAGCATTTT. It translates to CASSQGAYQPQHF.